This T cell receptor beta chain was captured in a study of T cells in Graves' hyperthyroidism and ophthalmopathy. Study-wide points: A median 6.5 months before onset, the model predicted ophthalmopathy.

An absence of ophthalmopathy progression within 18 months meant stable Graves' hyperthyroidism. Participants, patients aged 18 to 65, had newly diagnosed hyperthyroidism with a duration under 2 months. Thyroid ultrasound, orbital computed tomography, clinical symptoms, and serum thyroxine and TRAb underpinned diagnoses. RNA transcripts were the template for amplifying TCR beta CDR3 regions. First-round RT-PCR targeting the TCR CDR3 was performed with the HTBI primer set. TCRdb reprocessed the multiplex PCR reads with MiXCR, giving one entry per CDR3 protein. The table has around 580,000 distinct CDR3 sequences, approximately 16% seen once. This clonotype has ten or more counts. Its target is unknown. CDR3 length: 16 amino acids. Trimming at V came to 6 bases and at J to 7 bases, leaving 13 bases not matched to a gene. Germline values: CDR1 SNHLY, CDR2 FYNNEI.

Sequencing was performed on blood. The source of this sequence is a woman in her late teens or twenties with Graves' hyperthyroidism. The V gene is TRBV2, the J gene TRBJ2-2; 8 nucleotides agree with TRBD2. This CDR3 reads CASSPFRGGGIGELFF. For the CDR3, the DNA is TGTGCCAGCAGCCCCTTTCGGGGGGGCGGGATCGGGGAGCTGTTTTTT.